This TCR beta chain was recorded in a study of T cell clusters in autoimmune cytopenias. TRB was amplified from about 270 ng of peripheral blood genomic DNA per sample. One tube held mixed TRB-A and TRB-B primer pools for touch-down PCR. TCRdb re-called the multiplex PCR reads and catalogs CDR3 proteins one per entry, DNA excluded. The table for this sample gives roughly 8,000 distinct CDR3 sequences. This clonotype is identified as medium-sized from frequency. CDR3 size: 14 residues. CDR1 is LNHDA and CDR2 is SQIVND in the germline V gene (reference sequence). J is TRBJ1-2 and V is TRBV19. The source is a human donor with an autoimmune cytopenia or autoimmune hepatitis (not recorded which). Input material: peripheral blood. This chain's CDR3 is CATYWQGTLYGYTF.